The 28 T cell receptor beta chains below come from one sample, sequenced in a study of T cell changes during pregnancy in multiple sclerosis. The repertoire was sequenced with immunoSEQ multiplex PCR; TCRdb's copy has only in-frame clones and lacks some. Of approximately 57,000 clones listed, approximately 90% are singletons. This sample comprised peripheral blood, obtained after pregnancy. Receptors originate from a female donor in good health, enrolled as a control in a pregnancy study.

This chain connects TRBV5-6 to TRBJ1-2, with 7 bases identical to TRBD1. The ends lost 4 bases at V and 3 bases at J; junction bases unmatched: 6. Germline loops: CDR1 SGHDT, CDR2 YYEEEE. CDR3 length: 14 amino acids. The chain's CDR3 is CASSPGQWDYGYTF. In nucleotides, the CDR3 is TGTGCCAGCAGCCCGGGACAGTGGGACTATGGCTACACCTTC. The full variable domain, its missing parts supplied by reference TRBV5-6 and TRBJ1-2, is DAGVTQSPTHLIKTRGQQVTLRCSPKSGHDTVSWYQQALGQGPQFIFQYYEEEERQRGNFPDRFSGHQFPNYSSELNVNALLLGDSALYLCASSPGQWDYGYTFGSGTRLTVV.

V and J are TRBV27 and TRBJ2-1; a weak D match, TRBD1 (7 bases). In germline, CDR1 is MNHEY, CDR2 SMNVEV (reference sequence). V gave up 4 bases and J gave up 6 bases, with 22 bases separating them. This CDR3 region has 17 residues. The CDR3 nucleotides are TGTGCCAGCAGTTCGCCGGGACAAGCCAGGGGGGTCAATGAGCAGTTCTTC. Protein: CASSSPGQARGVNEQFF.

J is TRBJ2-1 and V is TRBV6-6; 8 bases are shared with TRBD2. V lost 4 bases, J lost 0 bases, and 2 bases stayed unmatched. The germline CDR1 and CDR2 sequences are MNHNY and SVGAGI (reference sequence). The CDR3 runs 15 residues. The CDR3 reads CASSSGGASYNEQFF. CDR3 bases: TGTGCCAGCAGTTCCGGGGGGGCCTCCTACAATGAGCAGTTCTTC.

This rearrangement joins TRBV19 to TRBJ2-5; 7 bases fit TRBD2. This CDR3 spans 14 amino acids. Unmatched junction bases numbered 7, after V lost 6 bases and J lost 3 bases. Germline V gene data show CDR1 as LNHDA and CDR2 as SQIVND (reference sequence). The CDR3 spells CASRAGTTKETQYF. The CDR3 bases are TGTGCCAGTAGGGCAGGGACTACCAAAGAGACCCAGTACTTC. Full variable domain (remainder filled in from reference TRBV19 and TRBJ2-5): DGGITQSPKYLFRKEGQNVTLSCEQNLNHDAMYWYRQDPGQGLRLIYYSQIVNDFQKGDIAEGYSVSREKKESFPLTVTSAQKNPTAFYLCASRAGTTKETQYFGPGTRLLVL.

V usage is TRBV5-1 and J usage is TRBJ2-5, with 10 bases fitting TRBD2. There are 16 residues in the CDR3. CDR1 is SGHRS, CDR2 YFSETQ, per germline. The ends lost 5 bases at V and 9 bases at J; junction bases unmatched: 16. The CDR3: CASRATPGTSEGAQYF. The CDR3 DNA sequence: TGCGCCAGCAGGGCGACCCCCGGGACTAGCGAGGGGGCCCAGTACTTC.

This rearrangement joins TRBV5-1 to TRBJ1-1; 8 nucleotides line up with TRBD1. The CDR3 has 14 amino acids. Trimming cost V 6 bases and J 0 bases; bases outside gene matches: 4. The V gene's germline CDR1 is SGHRS and CDR2 YFSETQ. CDR3 nucleotide sequence: TGCGCCAGCAACCAGGGGGCGATGAACACTGAAGCTTTCTTT. It encodes CASNQGAMNTEAFF.

V gene TRBV6-1 combines with J gene TRBJ2-3, with TRBD2 as a possible D gene (5 bases). The germline gives CDR1 MNHNS, CDR2 SASEGT. V lost 3 bases to trimming and J lost 1 base, with 17 bases between them. The CDR3 has 17 residues. The CDR3 region has the DNA TGTGCCAGCAGTGAGCGGGTGAGGGCTAAAGGCACAGATACGCAGTATTTT. Translated, it gives CASSERVRAKGTDTQYF.

This chain connects TRBV4-3 to TRBJ2-3; 11 positions agree with TRBD2. Germline loops: CDR1 LGHNA, CDR2 YSLEER. This CDR3 comprises 15 residues. V shed 2 bases, J shed 9 bases, and the junction held 7 bases outside the gene matches. In DNA form, the CDR3 reads TGCGCCAGCAGCCAATCGACTAGCGGGGAGTTCACGCAGTATTTT. Translating gives CASSQSTSGEFTQYF.

The rearrangement links TRBV9 to TRBJ1-3; D is ambiguous. The germline CDR1 and CDR2 sequences are SGDLS and YYNGEE. V lost 4 bases and J 8 bases, leaving 16 bases between the germline ends. The CDR3 is made up of 14 amino acids. The CDR3 sequence is CASSLRAGLDTIYF. The CDR3 coding sequence is TGTGCCAGCAGCCTACGGGCGGGGTTAGACACCATATATTTT.

This clone was counted a single time. The chain uses TRBV19 and TRBJ2-7; D unclear. CDR1 and CDR2 (germline): LNHDA, SQIVND (reference sequence). Deletions cut 3 bases from V and 5 bases from J, with 14 bases between. The CDR3 runs to 14 residues. The DNA of the CDR3 is TGTGCCAGTAGTATCTCAACCCAGGTCCACGAGCAGTACTTC. Its translation: CASSISTQVHEQYF.

This chain connects TRBV28 to TRBJ2-4; maybe TRBD1 (6 bases). The CDR3 loop spans 14 amino acids. V lost 6 bases and J lost 7, with 16 bases in between. The germline gives CDR1 MDHEN, CDR2 SYDVKM. This chain's CDR3 is CASRPGAQGNIQYF. CDR3 DNA sequence: TGTGCCAGCAGACCCGGGGCCCAGGGGAACATTCAGTACTTC.

The chain uses TRBV28 and TRBJ2-3; TRBD2 matches at 16 bases. The CDR3 is 15 residues long. Unmatched junction bases numbered 5, after V lost 8 bases and J lost 6 bases. From germline, CDR1 is MDHEN and CDR2 SYDVKM. The CDR3 bases are TGTGCCAGCGGGGGGGGACTAGCGGGAGGGGATACGCAGTATTTT. It encodes CASGGGLAGGDTQYF.

This chain joins TRBV30 and TRBJ1-2; possible D gene TRBD1, 5 bases. Germline CDR1 GTSNPN, CDR2 SVGIG (reference sequence). The CDR3 runs to 14 residues. Trimming stripped 4 bases from V and 3 bases from J, with 15 bases between. CDR3 coding DNA: TGTGCCTGGACTCTGGGGGGGATCGACTATGGCTACACCTTC. This encodes CAWTLGGIDYGYTF.

This sequence joins TRBV14 and TRBJ1-4; D is unresolved. The germline gives CDR1 SGHDN, CDR2 FVKESK. The V and J ends lost 1 base and 6 bases respectively, with 12 bases between them. The CDR3 runs 15 residues. The CDR3 DNA sequence: TGTGCCAGCAGCCAAGCCGATCTTACTTATGAAAAACTGTTTTTT. This gives the protein CASSQADLTYEKLFF. Full variable domain (rest looked up from reference TRBV14 and TRBJ1-4): EAGVTQFPSHSVIEKGQTVTLRCDPISGHDNLYWYRRVMGKEIKFLLHFVKESKQDESGMPNNRFLAERTGGTYSTLKVQPAELEDSGVYFCASSQADLTYEKLFFGSGTQLSVL.

The chain uses TRBV29-1 and TRBJ2-7; TRBD2 matches at 10 bases. Germline-derived CDR1 and CDR2 are SQVTM and ANQGSEA. Trimming removed 4 bases from V and 2 bases from J; junction bases left unmatched: 5. The CDR3 length is 14 residues. CDR3 amino acids: CSVVPSGRAYEQYF. The DNA for the CDR3 is TGCAGCGTTGTTCCAAGCGGGAGGGCCTACGAGCAGTACTTC.

This chain links TRBV19 with TRBJ1-1, with a weak D call TRBD1 (6 bases). Germline-derived CDR1 and CDR2 are LNHDA and SQIVND (reference sequence). The CDR3 spans 16 residues. V lost 4 bases, J lost 1 base, and 16 bases lay in between. The CDR3 DNA sequence: TGTGCCAGTAGTAAGGGGGTCGTGTCAGAGAACACTGAAGCTTTCTTT. Translating gives CASSKGVVSENTEAFF.

This clone was seen a handful of times. The V call is TRBV5-4, the J call TRBJ2-1; 8 bases map to TRBD2. Germline values: CDR1 SGHNT, CDR2 YYREEE (reference sequence). This CDR3 spans 14 amino acids. V lost 6 bases and J lost 4; bases outside the gene matches: 6. The CDR3 DNA reads as TGTGCCAGCACCCCGGGAGGGGGTTACAATGAGCAGTTCTTC. Protein: CASTPGGGYNEQFF. Based on the CDR3 plus reference TRBV5-4 and TRBJ2-1, the full variable domain is ETGVTQSPTHLIKTRGQQVTLRCSSQSGHNTVSWYQQALGQGPQFIFQYYREEENGRGNFPPRFSGLQFPNYSSELNVNALELDDSALYLCASTPGGGYNEQFFGPGTRLTVL.

This chain uses TRBV9 with TRBJ2-7; D perhaps matches TRBD2 (6 bases). The CDR3 sequence is 15 residues long. CDR1 is SGDLS, CDR2 YYNGEE, per germline. The V end was cut by 3 bases, the J end by 1 base, with 14 bases between. The DNA for the CDR3 is TGTGCCAGCAGCGCCGAGGGAGGTTATTCCTACGAGCAGTACTTC. This translates into CASSAEGGYSYEQYF. The variable domain in full, with the rest retrieved from reference TRBV9 and TRBJ2-7, is DSGVTQTPKHLITATGQRVTLRCSPRSGDLSVYWYQQSLDQGLQFLIQYYNGEERAKGNILERFSAQQFPDLHSELNLSSLELGDSALYFCASSAEGGYSYEQYFGPGTRLTVT.

The CDR3 nucleotides are TGTGCCAGCAGTACGGACAGCTCTGGGGCCAACGTCCTGACTTTC. Translated: CASSTDSSGANVLTF. The chain links TRBV6-1 to TRBJ2-6; TRBD1 might be the D (6 bases). The CDR3 runs 15 residues. V was clipped by 5 bases and J by 0 bases, with 8 bases between them. Germline assignment: CDR1 MNHNS and CDR2 SASEGT.

The rearrangement joins TRBV19 to TRBJ2-2; D is perhaps TRBD1 (6 bases). The CDR3 has 12 residues. Germline CDR1 and CDR2: LNHDA and SQIVND (reference sequence). V was trimmed by 5 bases and J by 12 bases, leaving 13 bases between them. CDR3 nucleotides: TGTGCCAGTAGTGATGACGGACAGAAGCTGTTTTTT. Protein product: CASSDDGQKLFF.

This chain uses TRBV11-2 with TRBJ2-7; D is unclear. V was pared by 5 bases and J by 0 bases, with 14 bases between. The CDR3 sequence is 15 residues long. Germline V lookup: CDR1 SGHAT, CDR2 FQNNGV. The CDR3 region is CASSRHLAASYEQYF. The CDR3 nucleotides read TGTGCCAGCAGCCGACACCTCGCCGCCTCCTACGAGCAGTACTTC.

Notes on this clone: Other DNA sequences in this specimen translate into the identical CDR3. J is TRBJ2-3 and V is TRBV7-9; D unresolved. The CDR3 loop spans 13 amino acids. Germline V gene sequence: CDR1 SEHNR, CDR2 FQNEAQ (reference sequence). V lost 1 base to trimming and J lost 3 bases, with 5 bases between them. This CDR3 is CASSLGLTDTQYF. The CDR3 region has the DNA TGTGCCAGCAGCTTAGGTCTAACAGATACGCAGTATTTT.

The rearrangement links TRBV29-1 to TRBJ2-5; D possibly corresponds to TRBD2 (5 bases). CDR1 and CDR2 (germline): SQVTM, ANQGSEA. V shed 4 bases and J shed 4 bases, with 7 bases lying between them. The CDR3 contains 11 residues. CDR3 in DNA: TGCAGCGTTGGAGGGTCAGAGACCCAGTACTTC. Its protein is CSVGGSETQYF.

The chain combines TRBV5-1 with TRBJ2-2, with a possible D match to TRBD1 (6 bases). Germline V gene sequence: CDR1 SGHRS, CDR2 YFSETQ. The V end was cut by 1 base, the J end by 8 bases, with 18 bases between. This CDR3 has 16 amino acids. The CDR3, as DNA: TGCGCCAGCAGCTTGATGGGACATTCTGAGTCGGGGGAGCTGTTTTTT. It specifies CASSLMGHSESGELFF.

The rearrangement links TRBV6-5 to TRBJ2-5, with TRBD1 identical over 9 bases. The junction had 8 bases not matched to a gene; V was cut back by 0 bases and J by 6 bases. CDR1 MNHEY and CDR2 SVGAGI come from the germline V gene. The CDR3 totals 16 residues. The CDR3 sequence: CASSYSLTGGIKTQYF. The CDR3 DNA reads TGTGCCAGCAGTTACTCCCTTACAGGGGGCATAAAGACCCAGTACTTC.

The chain joins TRBV5-1 to TRBJ1-2; maybe TRBD1 (5 bases). The ends were cut back, 4 bases at V and 0 bases at J, with 10 bases in the middle. Germline V gene lookup returns CDR1 SGHRS and CDR2 YFSETQ. The CDR3 spans 14 residues. CDR3 nucleotide sequence: TGCGCCAGCAGCCCGGACACTTCTAACTATGGCTACACCTTC. Translated: CASSPDTSNYGYTF.

The V and J genes are TRBV6-1 and TRBJ1-4; D not resolved. Per the germline V gene, CDR1 is MNHNS and CDR2 is SASEGT. Trimming removed 4 bases from V and 5 bases from J, with 8 bases in between. CDR3 size: 13 residues. The CDR3: CASSVQRNEKLFF. The CDR3 DNA is TGTGCCAGCAGTGTTCAGCGCAATGAAAAACTGTTTTTT.

V and J are TRBV29-1 and TRBJ2-7; 10 positions match TRBD1. The CDR3 totals 14 residues. The germline V gene encodes CDR1 SQVTM and CDR2 ANQGSEA. Trimming at V came to 4 bases and at J to 2 bases, leaving 5 bases not matched to a gene. Written as DNA, the CDR3 is TGCAGCGTTGGGGGACAGGGGAAGGCCTACGAGCAGTACTTC. Amino acid sequence: CSVGGQGKAYEQYF.